This T cell receptor (beta chain) was identified in a study of T cells in localized non-small cell lung cancer. From germline, CDR1 is SGHKS and CDR2 YYEKEE (reference sequence). The V gene lost 1 base and the J gene lost 4 bases, with 8 bases spanning the gap. This CDR3 contains 14 residues. Libraries were prepared by immunoSEQ multiplex PCR; TCRdb keeps only in-frame clonotypes and omits some of them. The sample lists about 40,000 clones; about 76% were seen once. On this clone itself: Its antigen is currently unknown.

Study-level findings and limits: Median detection of top 100 tumor clones in adjacent lung was 55 to 60 clones. Highest T cell clonality was seen in uninvolved adjacent lung, surpassing that measured in tumor. Greater T cell density in blood accompanied longer overall survival. Heterogeneity remains possible, as sequencing covered one tumor region only.

This chain uses TRBV5-5 with TRBJ1-4; D call uncertain. This receptor was identified in a male donor aged 60 or older with stage II lung adenocarcinoma. The sequencing used peripheral blood mononuclear cells, collected before any cancer treatment. CDR3 in amino acids: CASSLSQLNEKLFF. DNA for the CDR3: TGTGCCAGCAGCTTGTCACAGCTTAATGAAAAACTGTTTTTT.